One and the same sample provided the 2 T cell receptor beta chains below, sequenced in a study of blood T cell repertoires in COVID-19. Profiling relied on immunoSEQ multiplex PCR, and the TCRdb table lists in-frame clones only, not all of them. Of 130,000 or so clones listed, 88% are singletons. The sequenced material came from peripheral blood. These receptors came from a woman aged 60-75 years with acute or convalescent COVID-19.

Concerning this clone: The sample contains more than one DNA sequence encoding this CDR3. Here the CDR3 DNA reads TGTGCCAGCAGTGAGGCAGGTCCCTACGAGCAGTACTTC. This sequence encodes CASSEAGPYEQYF. The chain joins TRBV6-1 to TRBJ2-7, with unresolved D. This CDR3 is built from 13 residues. Trimming took off 3 bases at V and 2 bases at J, with 8 bases between the two ends. CDR1 and CDR2 (germline): MNHNS, SASEGT.

The CDR3 DNA reads as TGTGCCAGCAGTTCCTGGGACAGGGTTTTTGGAGCTTTCTTT. Amino acid sequence: CASSSWDRVFGAFF. The chain is built from TRBV6-6 and TRBJ1-1; 9 nucleotides agree with TRBD1. Germline CDR1 is MNHNY and CDR2 is SVGAGI (reference sequence). The V segment lost 4 bases and the J segment 10 bases; nucleotides outside the gene matches: 10. The CDR3 contains 14 residues.